Described below is a single TCR beta chain sequence and its context. Its antigen remains unknown. Profiled with immunoSEQ multiplex PCR; TCRdb holds only in-frame clones, not every one. The sample has around 150,000 clones, 70% to 85% seen once. The data were obtained in a study of cytomegalovirus exposure and HLA in healthy donors. Study-level points and caveats: Rarity held for most TCR sequences, but there were some public TCRs that occurred in many donors. According to the study, around 150 TCR beta chains were cytomegalovirus-associated. Under in vitro conditions, a few CMV-associated chains were confirmed as specific for CMV antigens.

The CDR3 loop spans 15 amino acids. Germline assignment: CDR1 LNHDA and CDR2 SQIVND (reference sequence). V was shortened by 4 bases and J by 2 bases, with 14 bases between the two germline ends. Material for sequencing was PBMCs. The V call is TRBV19, the J call TRBJ1-2; D gene ambiguous. This TCR came from a man aged 30-40 years in good health and CMV-seropositive. The CDR3 nucleotides read TGTGCCAGTAGTAAACCCTCCGACGGGAACTATGGCTACACCTTC. Amino acid sequence: CASSKPSDGNYGYTF.